Listed here is a single T cell receptor beta chain. The antigen is unknown. One end of the junction varies from germline; a read error may be responsible. Template switching created a universal primer site, and the cDNA included unique molecular identifiers. MiXCR, applied by TCRdb to the 5' RACE reads, yields one record per CDR3 protein. The sample yields 1.5 million to 2 million distinct CDR3 sequences, under 35% seen once. This record belongs to a study of identical twins. The study, taken as a whole, reports: Alpha sequences out of frame and shared by twins had excess low generation probability. There was more out-of-frame TCR alpha sharing in monozygotic twins than models estimated.

This CDR3 has 12 amino acids. The germline V gene has CDR1 SNHLY and CDR2 FYNNEI. This chain connects TRBV2 to TRBJ2-7; D not resolved. Sequencing was performed on cord blood. The clonotype comes from a newborn girl in good health. CDR3 region: CASGLTTYEQHF. The CDR3 DNA follows: TGTGCCAGCGGTTTAACGACCTACGAGCAGCACTTC.